This TCR beta chain comes out of a study of naive and memory T cell subsets. Four subsets defined by CD45RA and CD27 were sorted after CD3, CD4, CD8 and live/dead staining. The beta constant-region primer was an equimolar mix of two oligonucleotides covering TRBC1 and TRBC2. A single record per CDR3 protein comes from TCRdb applying MiXCR to the UMI-ligation and nested PCR reads. The data contain 130,000 to 150,000 distinct CDR3 sequences, approximately 15% of them seen just once; the ten biggest clones take up 0.14%. Trimming at V came to 7 bases and at J to 5 bases, leaving 18 bases not matched to a gene. This CDR3 has 18 residues. Study-level results: Diversity fell and Gini index rose from naive through CM, EM, EMRA.

To note about this clonotype: Its antigen is unknown.

Material: naive CD4+ T cells from blood. This chain connects TRBV12-3 or TRBV12-4 to TRBJ2-2; 8 bases fit TRBD1. The receptor was isolated from a human donor in good health. The CDR3 loop reads CASTLGQARGGRTGELFF. As DNA, the CDR3 is TGTGCCAGCACCTTGGGACAGGCTAGAGGAGGGAGAACCGGGGAGCTGTTTTTT.